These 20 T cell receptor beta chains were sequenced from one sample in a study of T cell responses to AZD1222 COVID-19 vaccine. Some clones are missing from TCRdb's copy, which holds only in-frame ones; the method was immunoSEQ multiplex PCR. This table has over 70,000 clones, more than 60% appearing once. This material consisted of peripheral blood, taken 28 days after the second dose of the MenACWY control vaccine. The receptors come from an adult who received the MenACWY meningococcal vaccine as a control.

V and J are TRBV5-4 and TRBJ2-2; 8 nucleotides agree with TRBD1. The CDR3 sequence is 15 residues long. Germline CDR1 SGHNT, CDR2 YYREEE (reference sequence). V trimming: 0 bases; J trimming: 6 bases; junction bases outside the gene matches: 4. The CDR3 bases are TGTGCCAGCAGCTTGGGGACAGGGTTCGCCGGGGAGCTGTTTTTT. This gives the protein CASSLGTGFAGELFF. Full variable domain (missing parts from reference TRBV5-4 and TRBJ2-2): ETGVTQSPTHLIKTRGQQVTLRCSSQSGHNTVSWYQQALGQGPQFIFQYYREEENGRGNFPPRFSGLQFPNYSSELNVNALELDDSALYLCASSLGTGFAGELFFGEGSRLTVL.

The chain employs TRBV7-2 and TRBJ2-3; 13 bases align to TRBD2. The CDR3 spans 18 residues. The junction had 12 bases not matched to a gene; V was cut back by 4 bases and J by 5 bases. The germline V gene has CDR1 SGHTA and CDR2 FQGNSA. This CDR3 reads CASSSQTLAGGLGDTQYF. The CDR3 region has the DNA TGTGCCAGCAGCTCCCAAACACTAGCGGGGGGGCTGGGAGATACGCAGTATTTT.

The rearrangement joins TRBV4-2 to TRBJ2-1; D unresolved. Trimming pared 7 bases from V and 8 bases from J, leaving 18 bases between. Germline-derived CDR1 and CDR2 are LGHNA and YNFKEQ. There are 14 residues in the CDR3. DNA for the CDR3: TGTGCCAGCACCCTAGAAGGGCGGTTGGATGAGCAGTTCTTC. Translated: CASTLEGRLDEQFF.

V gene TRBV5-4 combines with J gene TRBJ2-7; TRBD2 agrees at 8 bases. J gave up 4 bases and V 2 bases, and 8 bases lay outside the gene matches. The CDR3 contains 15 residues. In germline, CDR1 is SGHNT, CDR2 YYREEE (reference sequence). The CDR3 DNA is TGTGCCAGCAGCTTCAGCGGGGGAACGGTTTACGAGCAGTACTTC. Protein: CASSFSGGTVYEQYF.

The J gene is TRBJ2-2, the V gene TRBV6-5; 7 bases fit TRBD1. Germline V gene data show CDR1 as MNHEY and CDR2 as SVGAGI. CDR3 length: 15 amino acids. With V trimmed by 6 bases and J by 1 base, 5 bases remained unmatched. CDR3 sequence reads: CASRLGQLNTGELFF. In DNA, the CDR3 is TGTGCCAGCAGACTGGGACAGCTGAACACCGGGGAGCTGTTTTTT.

The CDR3 nucleotides are TGTGCCAGCAGGTCGACCGGGACCCCCTCCCAAAACGAGCAGTTCTTC. Translating it yields CASRSTGTPSQNEQFF. The V call is TRBV28, the J call TRBJ2-1; tentatively, D is TRBD1 or TRBD2 (5 bases each). The germline gives CDR1 MDHEN, CDR2 SYDVKM. CDR3 length equals 16 residues. Trimming removed 6 bases at V and 10 bases at J, with 25 bases between. The variable domain in full, with the rest retrieved from reference TRBV28 and TRBJ2-1, is DVKVTQSSRYLVKRTGEKVFLECVQDMDHENMFWYRQDPGLGLRLIYFSYDVKMKEKGDIPEGYSVSREKKERFSLILESASTNQTSMYLCASRSTGTPSQNEQFFGPGTRLTVL.

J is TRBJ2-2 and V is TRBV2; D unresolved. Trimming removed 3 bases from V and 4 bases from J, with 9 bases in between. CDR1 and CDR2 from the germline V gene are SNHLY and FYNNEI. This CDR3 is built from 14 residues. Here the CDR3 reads CASSEMAATGELFF. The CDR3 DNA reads TGTGCCAGCAGTGAGATGGCAGCCACCGGGGAGCTGTTTTTT.

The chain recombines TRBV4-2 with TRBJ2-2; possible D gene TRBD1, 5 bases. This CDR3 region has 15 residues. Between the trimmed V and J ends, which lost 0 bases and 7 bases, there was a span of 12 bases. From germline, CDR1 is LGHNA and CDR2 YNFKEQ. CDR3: CASSQDLGVLGELFF. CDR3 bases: TGTGCCAGCAGCCAAGATCTAGGGGTTCTCGGGGAGCTGTTTTTT.

CDR3 DNA sequence: TGTGCCAGCAGCCTTAGGGCGGGTGTGGGGAGCGAGCAGTACTTC. Protein sequence: CASSLRAGVGSEQYF. The rearrangement uses TRBV7-2 and TRBJ2-7, with a possible D match to TRBD2 (5 bases). The CDR3 has 15 amino acids. Germline loops: CDR1 SGHTA, CDR2 FQGNSA. V lost 5 bases, J lost 6 bases, and 20 bases lay in between.

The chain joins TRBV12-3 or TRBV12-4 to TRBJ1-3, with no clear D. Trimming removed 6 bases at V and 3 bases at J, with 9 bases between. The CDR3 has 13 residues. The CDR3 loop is CASSSRDGNTIYF. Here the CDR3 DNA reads TGTGCCAGCAGCTCAAGGGATGGAAACACCATATATTTT.

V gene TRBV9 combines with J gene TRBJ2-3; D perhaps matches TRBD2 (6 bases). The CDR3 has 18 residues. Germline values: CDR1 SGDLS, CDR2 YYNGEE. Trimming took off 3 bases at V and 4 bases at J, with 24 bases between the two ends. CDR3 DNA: TGTGCCAGCAGCGGGTCTTCGAGGGAGGATTGGGTCTCAGATACGCAGTATTTT. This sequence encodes CASSGSSREDWVSDTQYF.

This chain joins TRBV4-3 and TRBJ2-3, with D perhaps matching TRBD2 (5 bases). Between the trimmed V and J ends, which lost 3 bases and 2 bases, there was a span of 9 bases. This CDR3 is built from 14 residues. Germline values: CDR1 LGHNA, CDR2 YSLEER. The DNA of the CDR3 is TGCGCCAGCAGCCAGCGGGCAGCCACAGATACGCAGTATTTT. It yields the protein CASSQRAATDTQYF.

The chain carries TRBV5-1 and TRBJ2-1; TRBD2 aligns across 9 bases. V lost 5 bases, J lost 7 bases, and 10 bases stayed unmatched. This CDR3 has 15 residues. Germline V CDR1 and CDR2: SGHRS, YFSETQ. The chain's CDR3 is CASSLLAGNENEQFF. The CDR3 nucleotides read TGCGCCAGCAGTCTACTAGCGGGTAATGAGAATGAGCAGTTCTTC.

The CDR3 DNA sequence: TGTGCCAGCTCACACGGGTCGGGCCAAGAGACCCAGTACTTC. Encoded protein: CASSHGSGQETQYF. V is TRBV18 and J is TRBJ2-5; no firm D call. With 4 bases removed from V and 1 base from J, the gap between germline ends came to 10 bases. The CDR3 consists of 14 residues. Germline values: CDR1 KGHSH, CDR2 LQKENI.

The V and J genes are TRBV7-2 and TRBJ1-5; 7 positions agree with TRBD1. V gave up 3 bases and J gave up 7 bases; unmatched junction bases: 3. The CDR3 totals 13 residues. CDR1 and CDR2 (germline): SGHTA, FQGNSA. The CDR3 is CASSLTGNQPQHF. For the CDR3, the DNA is TGTGCCAGCAGCTTGACAGGGAACCAGCCCCAGCATTTT. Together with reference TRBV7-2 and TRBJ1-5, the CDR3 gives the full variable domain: GAGVSQSPSNKVTEKGKDVELRCDPISGHTALYWYRQSLGQGLEFLIYFQGNSAPDKSGLPSDRFSAERTGGSVSTLTIQRTQQEDSAVYLCASSLTGNQPQHFGDGTRLSIL.

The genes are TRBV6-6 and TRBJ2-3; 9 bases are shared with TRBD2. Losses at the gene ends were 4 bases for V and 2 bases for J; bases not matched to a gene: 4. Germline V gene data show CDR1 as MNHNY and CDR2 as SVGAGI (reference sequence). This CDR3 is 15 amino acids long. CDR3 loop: CASSSLAGITDTQYF. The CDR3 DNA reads TGTGCCAGCAGTTCCCTAGCGGGGATCACAGATACGCAGTATTTT.

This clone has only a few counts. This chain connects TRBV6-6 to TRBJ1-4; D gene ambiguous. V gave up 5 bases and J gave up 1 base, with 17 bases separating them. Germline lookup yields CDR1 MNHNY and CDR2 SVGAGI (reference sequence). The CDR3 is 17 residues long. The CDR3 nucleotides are TGTGCCAGCAGTCATTCATCCTGGGAAGGAACTAATGAAAAACTGTTTTTT. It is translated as CASSHSSWEGTNEKLFF.

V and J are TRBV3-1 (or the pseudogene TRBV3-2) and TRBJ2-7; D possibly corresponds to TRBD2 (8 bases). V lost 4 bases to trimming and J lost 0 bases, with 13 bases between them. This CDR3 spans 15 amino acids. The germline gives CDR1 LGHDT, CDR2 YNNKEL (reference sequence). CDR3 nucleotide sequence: TGTGCCAGCAGCCCGGGAGGGACAGCCTCCTACGAGCAGTACTTC. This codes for CASSPGGTASYEQYF.

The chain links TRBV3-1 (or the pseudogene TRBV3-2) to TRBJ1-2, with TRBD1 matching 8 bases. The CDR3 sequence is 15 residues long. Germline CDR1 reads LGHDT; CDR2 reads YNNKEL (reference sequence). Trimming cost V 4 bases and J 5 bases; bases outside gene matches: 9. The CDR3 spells CASSPNQGARYGYTF. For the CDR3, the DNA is TGTGCCAGCAGCCCGAATCAGGGGGCCCGTTATGGCTACACCTTC.

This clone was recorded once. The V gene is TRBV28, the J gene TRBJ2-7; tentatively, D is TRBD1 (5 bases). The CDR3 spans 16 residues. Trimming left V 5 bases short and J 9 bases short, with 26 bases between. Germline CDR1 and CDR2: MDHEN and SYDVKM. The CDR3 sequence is CASSLARTTNPKGQYF. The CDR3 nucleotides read TGTGCCAGCAGTCTGGCCAGGACAACAAATCCCAAGGGGCAGTACTTC.